The T cell receptor (beta chain) under discussion was sequenced for a study of cytomegalovirus exposure and HLA in healthy donors. Germline CDR1 reads MNHEY; CDR2 reads SMNVEV (reference sequence). This CDR3 is built from 13 residues. V lost 7 bases to trimming and J lost 6 bases, with 14 bases between them. Comment on this clone: Its antigen is still unknown.

Study conclusions and caveats: Under in vitro conditions, a few CMV-associated chains were confirmed as specific for CMV antigens. Most TCR sequences showed up rarely, but some public TCRs showed up in many donors. Cytomegalovirus-associated status was assigned to some 160 TCR beta chains.

Data came from immunoSEQ multiplex PCR; TCRdb stores just in-frame clones and leaves some out. Altogether approximately 200,000 clones are present, roughly 80% being singletons, with the ten largest covering more than 6.5%. This clonotype was sampled from a man between 18 and 35 years old in good health and CMV-seropositive. The sequencing sample was made of PBMCs. This sequence joins TRBV27 and TRBJ2-3, with D hard to call. CDR3 nucleotides: TGTGCCAGCAAAGGAGTGGCATCCGATACGCAGTATTTT. Amino acids: CASKGVASDTQYF.